These 21 T cell receptor beta chains were sequenced from one sample in a study of blood T cells in healthy people across ages. Primers used in a second PCR of roughly 6 to 11 cycles were a sample-barcoded 5' primer and a J-beta primer mix. TCRdb called the 5' RACE reads again in MiXCR, with one record for every CDR3 protein. The sample carries roughly 1.9 million distinct CDR3 sequences, about two fifths recorded once. Sample: blood. These TCRs come from a human donor in good health.

The CDR3 here is CASNAGERVNEQFF. CDR3 sequence (DNA): TGTGCCAGCAACGCGGGGGAAAGAGTCAATGAGCAGTTCTTC. The chain uses TRBV9 and TRBJ2-1; TRBD2 matches at 7 bases. This CDR3 comprises 14 residues. The ends lost 6 bases at V and 6 bases at J; junction bases unmatched: 9. Germline V gene data show CDR1 as SGDLS and CDR2 as YYNGEE.

Concerning this clonotype itself: One junction end disagrees with the germline gene, perhaps due to a read error. The J gene is TRBJ1-2, the V gene TRBV29-1; 7 nucleotides agree with TRBD1. The CDR3 is 14 residues long. Germline-derived CDR1 and CDR2 are SQVTM and ANQGSEA. The CDR3 nucleotides are TGCAGCGTTAAAGATCTGGAGGGGGCGAGTGGCTACACCTTC. This translates into CSVKDLEGASGYTF.

The chain has TRBV27 and TRBJ1-2; 9 nucleotides agree with TRBD1. With V trimmed by 6 bases and J by 7 bases, 3 bases remained unmatched. CDR3 size: 12 residues. Germline assignment: CDR1 MNHEY and CDR2 SMNVEV (reference sequence). CDR3 residues: CASREQGAGYTF. CDR3 sequence (DNA): TGTGCCAGCAGAGAACAGGGGGCTGGCTACACCTTC.

The chain carries TRBV6-2 or TRBV6-3 and TRBJ2-5; 7 nucleotides match TRBD1. Losses at the gene ends were 5 bases for V and 5 bases for J; bases not matched to a gene: 11. Germline CDR1 is MNHEY and CDR2 is SVGEGT. The CDR3 contains 15 residues. This CDR3 is CASSLWGQLGETQYF. Written as DNA, the CDR3 is TGTGCCAGCAGTCTATGGGGACAGCTTGGGGAGACCCAGTACTTC.

This sequence joins TRBV20-1 and TRBJ1-2; D remains ambiguous. Germline V gene sequence: CDR1 DFQATT, CDR2 SNEGSKA (reference sequence). V was shortened by 5 bases and J by 3 bases, with 13 bases between the two germline ends. The CDR3 contains 13 residues. This CDR3 is CSAPSRADYGYTF. In DNA, the CDR3 is TGCAGTGCTCCAAGCCGGGCCGACTATGGCTACACCTTC.

As concerns this clonotype: One end of the junction varies from germline; a read error may be responsible. V usage is TRBV29-1 and J usage is TRBJ2-3, with no clear D. The CDR3 is made up of 13 amino acids. Germline CDR1 and CDR2: SQVTM and ANQGSEA. The CDR3 here is CCVGPASTDTQYF. In nucleotides, the CDR3 is TGTTGCGTTGGTCCCGCTAGCACAGATACGCAGTATTTT.

This clonotype has just a few counts. The CDR3 region is CATPGQGAYEQYF. In DNA form, the CDR3 reads TGTGCCACCCCTGGACAGGGGGCTTACGAGCAGTACTTC. The chain carries TRBV6-1 and TRBJ2-7; 11 bases are shared with TRBD1. The CDR3 is made up of 13 amino acids. Germline CDR1 is MNHNS and CDR2 is SASEGT. V was pared by 10 bases and J by 4 bases, with 6 bases of the junction left unmatched.

This clonotype came up a few times. V and J are TRBV12-3 or TRBV12-4 and TRBJ2-7; 9 bases are a match to TRBD1. This CDR3 region has 13 residues. Unmatched junction bases numbered 3, after V lost 2 bases and J lost 7 bases. CDR3 nucleotides: TGTGCCAGCAGTTTACAGACAGGGGGAGAGCAGTACTTC. It translates to CASSLQTGGEQYF.

V and J are TRBV7-8 and TRBJ2-5; 9 positions match TRBD2. Germline V gives CDR1 SGHVS, CDR2 FQNEAQ. The V and J ends lost 1 base and 2 bases, in that order; junction bases with no gene match: 5. This CDR3 comprises 16 residues. This chain's CDR3 is CASSLGVSGGQETQYF. DNA for the CDR3: TGTGCCAGCAGCTTAGGTGTTAGCGGGGGACAAGAGACCCAGTACTTC. The full variable domain, its missing parts supplied by reference TRBV7-8 and TRBJ2-5, is GAGVSQSPRYKVAKRGQDVALRCDPISGHVSLFWYQQALGQGPEFLTYFQNEAQLDKSGLPSDRFFAERPEGSVSTLKIQRTQQEDSAVYLCASSLGVSGGQETQYFGPGTRLLVL.

This chain connects TRBV5-8 to TRBJ1-1; D unresolved. Trimming took 0 bases from V and 2 from J, leaving 14 bases between them. This CDR3 comprises 16 residues. Germline V CDR1 and CDR2: SGHTS, YDEGEE. Written as DNA, the CDR3 is TGTGCCAGCAGCTTGGGGGCCCACAATTTTAACACTGAAGCTTTCTTT. Its protein is CASSLGAHNFNTEAFF.

This chain uses TRBV2 with TRBJ2-7; tentatively, D is TRBD2 (6 bases). CDR1 and CDR2 (germline): SNHLY, FYNNEI. The CDR3 consists of 17 residues. Deletions cut 0 bases from V and 4 bases from J, with 19 bases between. The CDR3 loop reads CASSEARGRDPRYEQYF. CDR3 nucleotides: TGTGCCAGCAGTGAAGCGCGGGGTAGGGACCCCAGGTACGAGCAGTACTTC.

This clonotype has a count of ten or more. The V and J genes are TRBV7-2 and TRBJ2-7; maybe TRBD2 (7 bases). CDR1 is SGHTA and CDR2 is FQGNSA in the germline V gene. The CDR3 runs 14 residues. The V and J ends lost 6 bases and 2 bases respectively, with 14 bases between them. In DNA, the CDR3 is TGTGCCAGCAGTTTATTCGGGGGGCCCTACGAGCAGTACTTC. The encoded protein is CASSLFGGPYEQYF.

The chain links TRBV12-3 or TRBV12-4 to TRBJ2-1, with 9 nucleotides matching TRBD1. With V trimmed by 5 bases and J by 8 bases, 10 bases remained unmatched. The CDR3 spans 15 residues. The CDR3 DNA reads TGTGCCAGCAGTGGCGGGACAGGGTCTTTCTATGAGCAGTTCTTC. Its protein product is CASSGGTGSFYEQFF.

This clonotype was picked up a small number of times. The chain's CDR3 is CSADQGGDQPQHF. For the CDR3, the DNA is TGCAGTGCTGATCAGGGAGGGGATCAGCCCCAGCATTTT. The rearrangement joins TRBV20-1 to TRBJ1-5, with D maybe TRBD1 (5 bases). V shed 5 bases and J shed 5 bases, with 13 bases lying between them. From germline, CDR1 is DFQATT and CDR2 SNEGSKA (reference sequence). This CDR3 is 13 amino acids long.

The chain joins TRBV4-1 to TRBJ2-7; D unclear. Germline V lookup: CDR1 MGHRA, CDR2 YSYEKL. The CDR3 runs to 15 residues. The V gene lost 2 bases and the J gene lost 0 bases, with 11 bases spanning the gap. CDR3 region: CASSQTPSSSYEQYF. Written as DNA, the CDR3 is TGCGCCAGCAGCCAAACCCCTTCGAGCTCCTACGAGCAGTACTTC.

The table lists this clonotype with a few counts. This chain joins TRBV29-1 and TRBJ1-2, with a tentative D call TRBD1 (5 bases). Germline CDR1 is SQVTM and CDR2 is ANQGSEA. Trimming took 3 bases from V and 8 from J, leaving 10 bases between them. The CDR3 length is 11 residues. The CDR3, as DNA: TGCAGCGTTGAGATAGGGGAGGGCTACACCTTC. Translation gives CSVEIGEGYTF.

This clonotype appeared a few times. V usage is TRBV5-1 and J usage is TRBJ2-5; 15 bases agree with TRBD2. Germline CDR1 is SGHRS and CDR2 is YFSETQ. V trimming: 6 bases; J trimming: 3 bases; junction bases outside the gene matches: 12. The CDR3 runs 18 residues. This CDR3 reads CASITRPGLAGGEETQYF. The CDR3 nucleotides are TGCGCCAGCATAACCCGGCCGGGACTAGCGGGGGGAGAAGAGACCCAGTACTTC.

The table lists this clonotype with many counts. The chain links TRBV7-6 to TRBJ2-3, with D unclear. This CDR3 is built from 17 residues. Germline V lookup: CDR1 SGHVS, CDR2 FNYEAQ. V lost 1 base to trimming and J lost 8 bases, with 22 bases between them. The CDR3 here is CASSLGPSPTDTVTQYF. As DNA, the CDR3 is TGTGCCAGCAGCTTAGGTCCATCTCCCACAGATACTGTTACGCAGTATTTT.

This clonotype was found a few times. The chain couples TRBV28 to TRBJ2-4; D call uncertain. The CDR3 is 15 amino acids. Between the trimmed V and J ends, which lost 3 bases and 0 bases, there was a span of 9 bases. In germline, CDR1 is MDHEN, CDR2 SYDVKM. CDR3 sequence reads: CASSFLWLAKNIQYF. The CDR3 coding sequence is TGTGCCAGCAGTTTCCTTTGGCTAGCCAAAAACATTCAGTACTTC. The full variable domain, its missing parts supplied by reference TRBV28 and TRBJ2-4, is DVKVTQSSRYLVKRTGEKVFLECVQDMDHENMFWYRQDPGLGLRLIYFSYDVKMKEKGDIPEGYSVSREKKERFSLILESASTNQTSMYLCASSFLWLAKNIQYFGAGTRLSVL.

This clonotype was detected only a few times. The V and J genes are TRBV2 and TRBJ2-3; 10 nucleotides align to TRBD1. CDR1 SNHLY and CDR2 FYNNEI come from the germline V gene. The CDR3 totals 15 residues. V gave up 3 bases and J gave up 3 bases; unmatched junction bases: 3. CDR3 protein: CASSDPGQGTDTQYF. CDR3 bases: TGTGCCAGCAGTGATCCGGGACAGGGGACAGATACGCAGTATTTT.

A note on this clonotype: Its ends do not fully match the called genes, so a read error is possible. The chain has TRBV4-1 and TRBJ2-1, with 8 bases identical to TRBD1. This CDR3 has 17 amino acids. Germline assignment: CDR1 MGHRA and CDR2 YSYEKL. Here the CDR3 reads CASSQDSTGGSYNEQFF. CDR3 DNA sequence: TGCGCCAGTAGCCAAGATAGCACAGGGGGGTCCTACAATGAGCAGTTCTTC.